These 3 T cell receptor beta chains originate from one sample sequenced in a study of technical replicates of blood from a handful of donors. Data came from immunoSEQ multiplex PCR; TCRdb stores just in-frame clones and leaves some out. The sample records tens of thousands of clones, 90% to 95% being singletons. Sequencing input: T cells isolated from PBMCs. The receptors originated from a human donor in good health.

In its sample, this clone was seen once. J is TRBJ2-6 and V is TRBV2; tentative D call: TRBD2 (6 bases). Trimming pared 8 bases from V and 4 bases from J, leaving 15 bases between. CDR1 is SNHLY, CDR2 FYNNEI, per germline. The CDR3 is 15 residues long. CDR3 sequence reads: CASLMGGPGANVLTF. CDR3 nucleotide sequence: TGTGCCAGCTTAATGGGGGGTCCAGGGGCCAACGTCCTGACTTTC.

The sample holds one count of this clone. The V gene is TRBV11-3, the J gene TRBJ2-1; 8 positions agree with TRBD2. The CDR3 is 14 residues long. V lost 5 bases to trimming and J lost 3 bases; unmatched junction nucleotides: 3. The germline V gene encodes CDR1 SGHNT and CDR2 YENEEA. The CDR3 reads CASSRGGRYNEQFF. The CDR3 DNA follows: TGTGCCAGCAGCCGGGGGGGACGCTACAATGAGCAGTTCTTC.

The chain joins TRBV11-3 to TRBJ1-1, with 8 bases aligning to TRBD1. CDR3 length: 14 residues. The V and J ends lost 6 bases and 5 bases, in that order; junction bases with no gene match: 8. The V gene's germline CDR1 is SGHNT and CDR2 YENEEA. The CDR3 nucleotides are TGTGCCAGCAGAACAGGGGGTTGGGAGACTGAAGCTTTCTTT. Its translation: CASRTGGWETEAFF.